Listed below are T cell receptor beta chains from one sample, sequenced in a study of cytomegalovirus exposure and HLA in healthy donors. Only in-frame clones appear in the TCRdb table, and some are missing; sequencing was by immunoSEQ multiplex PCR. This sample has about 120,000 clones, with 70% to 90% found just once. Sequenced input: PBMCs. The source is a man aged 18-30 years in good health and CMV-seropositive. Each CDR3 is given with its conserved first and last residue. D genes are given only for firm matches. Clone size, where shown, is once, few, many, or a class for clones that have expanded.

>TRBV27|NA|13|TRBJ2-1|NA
CASRRSSYNEQFF
TGTGCCAGCAGACGTAGCTCCTACAATGAGCAGTTCTTC
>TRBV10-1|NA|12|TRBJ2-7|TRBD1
CASGTDEYEQYF
TGCGCCAGCGGGACAGACGAGTACGAGCAGTACTTC
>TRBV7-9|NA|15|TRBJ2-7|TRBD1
CASSLRDRGPYEQYF
TGTGCCAGCAGCCTTAGGGACAGGGGGCCCTACGAGCAGTACTTC
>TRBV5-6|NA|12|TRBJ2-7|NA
CASSRSEYEQYF
TGTGCCAGCAGCAGGAGCGAGTACGAGCAGTACTTC
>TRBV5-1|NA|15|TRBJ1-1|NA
CASSPRTGLNTEAFF
TGCGCCAGCAGCCCGAGGACGGGATTGAACACTGAAGCTTTCTTT
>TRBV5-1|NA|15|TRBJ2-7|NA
CASSRGTADSYEQYF
TGCGCCAGCAGCCGCGGGACAGCCGACTCCTACGAGCAGTACTTC
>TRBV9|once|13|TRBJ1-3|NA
CASSVSQGNTIYF
TGTGCCAGCAGCGTATCACAGGGAAACACCATATATTTT
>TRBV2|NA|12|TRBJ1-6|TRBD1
CATGTANSPLHF
TGTGCCACCGGGACAGCCAATTCACCCCTCCACTTT
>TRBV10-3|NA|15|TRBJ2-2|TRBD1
CAIITGQGNTGELFF
TGTGCCATCATCACAGGACAGGGAAACACCGGGGAGCTGTTTTTT
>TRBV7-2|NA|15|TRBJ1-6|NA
CASSAFGSYNSPLHF
TGTGCCAGCAGCGCCTTCGGCTCCTATAATTCACCCCTCCACTTT
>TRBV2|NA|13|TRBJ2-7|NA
CASSGTNSYEQYF
TGTGCCAGCAGTGGTACAAACTCCTACGAGCAGTACTTC
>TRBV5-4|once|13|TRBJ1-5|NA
CASSLVPQGAQHF
TGTGCCAGCAGCTTGGTCCCCCAGGGTGCCCAGCATTTT
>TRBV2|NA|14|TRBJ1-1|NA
CASNVLGANTEAFF
TGTGCCAGCAATGTCCTGGGGGCGAACACTGAAGCTTTCTTT
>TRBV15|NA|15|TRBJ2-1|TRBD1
CATNPRTGIHNEQFF
TGTGCCACCAACCCGAGGACAGGGATCCACAATGAGCAGTTCTTC
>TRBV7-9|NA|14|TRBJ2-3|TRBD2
CASSSTSGGDTQYF
TGTGCCAGCAGCTCGACTAGCGGGGGGGATACGCAGTATTTT
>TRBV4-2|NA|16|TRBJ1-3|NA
CASSQTTATFGNTIYF
TGTGCCAGCAGCCAGACGACAGCTACTTTCGGAAACACCATATATTTT
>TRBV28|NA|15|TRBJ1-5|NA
CASIPIDSSNQPQHF
TGTGCCAGCATTCCGATCGACAGCAGCAATCAGCCCCAGCATTTT
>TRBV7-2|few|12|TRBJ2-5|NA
CASSLVGETQYF
TGTGCCAGCAGCTTAGTCGGAGAGACCCAGTACTTC
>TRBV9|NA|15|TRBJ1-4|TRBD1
CASSVEGARDEKLFF
TGTGCCAGCAGCGTAGAGGGGGCGAGAGATGAAAAACTGTTTTTT
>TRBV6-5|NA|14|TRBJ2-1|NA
CASSYRRQYNEQFF
TGTGCCAGCAGTTACCGCCGACAGTACAATGAGCAGTTCTTC
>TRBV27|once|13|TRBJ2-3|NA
CASWRDSGDTQYF
TGTGCCAGTTGGCGGGACAGTGGAGATACGCAGTATTTT
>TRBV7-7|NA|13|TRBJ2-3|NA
CASSSGFTDTQYF
TGTGCTAGCAGCTCAGGATTTACAGATACGCAGTATTTT
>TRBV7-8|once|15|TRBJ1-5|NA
CASSLDPSYNQPQHF
TGTGCCAGCAGCTTAGACCCATCCTACAATCAGCCCCAGCATTTT
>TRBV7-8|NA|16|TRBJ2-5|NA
CASSITLGQREETQYF
TGTGCCAGCAGCATAACTCTTGGACAGCGTGAAGAGACCCAGTACTTC
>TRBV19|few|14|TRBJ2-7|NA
CASSIIGDTYEQYF
TGTGCCAGTAGTATTATAGGGGACACCTACGAGCAGTACTTC
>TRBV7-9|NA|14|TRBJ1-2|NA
CASSSPEENYGYTF
TGTGCCAGCAGCTCCCCTGAGGAGAACTATGGCTACACCTTC
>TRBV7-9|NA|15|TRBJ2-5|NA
CASSPSRGRQETQYF
TGTGCCAGCAGCCCTAGCAGGGGGAGGCAAGAGACCCAGTACTTC
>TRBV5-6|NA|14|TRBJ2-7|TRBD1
CASSLVQGVYEQYF
TGTGCCAGCAGCTTGGTTCAGGGGGTCTACGAGCAGTACTTC
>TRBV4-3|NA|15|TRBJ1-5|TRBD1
CASSQMTGPNQPQHF
TGCGCCAGCAGCCAGATGACAGGGCCGAATCAGCCCCAGCATTTT
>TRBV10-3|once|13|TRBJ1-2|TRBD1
CAIPGQDNYGYTF
TGTGCCATTCCGGGACAGGATAACTATGGCTACACCTTC
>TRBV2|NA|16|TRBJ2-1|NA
CASSRPGDSSYNEQFF
TGTGCCAGCAGTCGACCGGGAGACAGCTCCTACAATGAGCAGTTCTTC
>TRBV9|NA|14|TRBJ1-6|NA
CASSRHLTNSPLHF
TGTGCCAGCAGCAGACACCTTACTAATTCACCCCTCCACTTT
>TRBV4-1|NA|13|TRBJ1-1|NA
CASSHAGNTEAFF
TGCGCCAGCAGCCACGCAGGGAACACTGAAGCTTTCTTT
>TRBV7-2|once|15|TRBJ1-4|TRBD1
CASSDRGSTNEKLFF
TGTGCCAGCAGCGACAGGGGTTCAACTAATGAAAAACTGTTTTTT
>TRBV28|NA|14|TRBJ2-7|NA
CASSLTGMPEEQYF
TGTGCCAGCAGTTTAACAGGGATGCCTGAAGAGCAGTACTTC
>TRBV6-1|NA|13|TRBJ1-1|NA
CASTEDSRDQAFF
TGTGCCAGCACCGAAGATAGCCGAGACCAAGCTTTCTTT
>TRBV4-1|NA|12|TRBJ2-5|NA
CASSQIQGIQYF
TGCGCCAGCAGCCAGATTCAGGGGATCCAGTACTTC
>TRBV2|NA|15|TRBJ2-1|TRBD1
CASSPITGASDEQFF
TGTGCCAGCAGTCCAATCACAGGGGCATCGGATGAGCAGTTCTTC
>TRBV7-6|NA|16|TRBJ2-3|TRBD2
CASSFPLGGGTDTQYF
TGTGCCAGCAGCTTTCCCCTCGGGGGGGGTACAGATACGCAGTATTTT
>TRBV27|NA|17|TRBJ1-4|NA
CASSLLARGGPSEKLFF
TGTGCCAGCAGCCTACTAGCGAGGGGGGGGCCATCTGAAAAACTGTTTTTT
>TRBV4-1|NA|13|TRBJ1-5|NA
CASSQERNQPQHF
TGCGCCAGCAGCCAGGAGCGCAATCAGCCCCAGCATTTT
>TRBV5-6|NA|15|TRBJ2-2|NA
CASSLEGRLTGELFF
TGTGCCAGCAGCTTGGAGGGGCGGTTGACCGGGGAGCTGTTTTTT
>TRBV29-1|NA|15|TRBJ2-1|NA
CSVEERSGKLNEQFF
TGCAGCGTTGAAGAGAGGTCAGGGAAGCTCAATGAGCAGTTCTTC
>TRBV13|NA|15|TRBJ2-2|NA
CASSLGPVNTGELFF
TGTGCCAGCAGCTTGGGCCCGGTGAACACCGGGGAGCTGTTTTTT
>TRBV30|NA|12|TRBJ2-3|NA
CAWSLGVDTQYF
TGTGCCTGGAGTTTAGGGGTAGATACGCAGTATTTT
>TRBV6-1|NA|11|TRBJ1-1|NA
CASSYGAEAFF
TGTGCCAGCAGTTACGGAGCTGAAGCTTTCTTT
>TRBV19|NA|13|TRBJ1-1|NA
CASRTGLWTEAFF
TGTGCCAGTAGAACAGGGTTATGGACTGAAGCTTTCTTT
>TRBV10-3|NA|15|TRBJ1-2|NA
CAIRKDGVGNYGYTF
TGTGCCATCAGGAAAGACGGAGTCGGGAACTATGGCTACACCTTC
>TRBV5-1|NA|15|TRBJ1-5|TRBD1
CASSPEGARNQPQHF
TGCGCCAGCAGCCCCGAGGGGGCGCGGAATCAGCCCCAGCATTTT
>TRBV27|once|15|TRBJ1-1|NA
CASSPLEGTNTEAFF
TGTGCCAGCAGTCCCCTGGAGGGGACGAACACTGAAGCTTTCTTT
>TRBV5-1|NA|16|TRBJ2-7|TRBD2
CASSLRASGGGHEQYF
TGCGCCAGCAGCCTGCGAGCTAGCGGGGGGGGCCACGAGCAGTACTTC
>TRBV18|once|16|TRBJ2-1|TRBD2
CASSPLAGVSYNEQFF
TGTGCCAGCTCACCACTAGCGGGGGTCTCCTACAATGAGCAGTTCTTC
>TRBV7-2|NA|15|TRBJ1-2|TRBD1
CASSSRTGESGGYTF
TGTGCCAGCAGCTCGCGGACAGGGGAGTCGGGTGGCTACACCTTC